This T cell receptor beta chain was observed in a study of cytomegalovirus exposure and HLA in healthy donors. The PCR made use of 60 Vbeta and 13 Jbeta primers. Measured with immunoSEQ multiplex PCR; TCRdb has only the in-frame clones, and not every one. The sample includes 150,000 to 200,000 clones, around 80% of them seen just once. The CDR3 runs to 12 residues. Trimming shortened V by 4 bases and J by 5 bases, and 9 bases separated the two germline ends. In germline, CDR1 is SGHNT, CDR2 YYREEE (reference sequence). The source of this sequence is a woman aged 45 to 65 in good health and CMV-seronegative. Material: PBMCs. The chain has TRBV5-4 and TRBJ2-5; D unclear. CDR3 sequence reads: CASSGDLETQYF. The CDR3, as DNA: TGTGCCAGCAGCGGAGACTTGGAGACCCAGTACTTC.